What follows are 17 T cell receptor beta chains derived from one specimen sequenced in a study of regulatory dendritic cells for organ transplantation. Profiling relied on immunoSEQ multiplex PCR, and the TCRdb table lists in-frame clones only, not all of them. Of 30,000 to 40,000 clones in the sample, 70% to 90% were seen once. Sequencing was done on a sample of naive CD4+ T cells from blood. As to subset: CD45RA+ naive T cells. The receptors stem from a human donor in good health.

The V gene is TRBV5-1, the J gene TRBJ2-3; tentatively, D is TRBD1 (6 bases). There are 14 residues in the CDR3. Germline V CDR1 and CDR2: SGHRS, YFSETQ. The germline V and J ends were trimmed by 9 bases and 6 bases, with 20 bases remaining between them. The CDR3 sequence is CATSEGELDDTQYF. The DNA of the CDR3 is TGCGCCACCTCTGAGGGGGAGTTGGATGATACGCAGTATTTT.

The chain uses TRBV28 and TRBJ2-2, with 10 bases fitting TRBD1. Trimming took 4 bases from V and 4 from J; bases not matched to a gene: 3. This CDR3 has 15 residues. Germline values: CDR1 MDHEN, CDR2 SYDVKM. CDR3 residues: CASSYRTGGTGELFF. The CDR3 DNA sequence: TGTGCCAGCAGTTATCGGACAGGGGGCACCGGGGAGCTGTTTTTT.

The genes are TRBV7-2 and TRBJ2-4; possibly TRBD2 for D (6 bases). V gave up 2 bases and J gave up 5 bases, with 13 bases separating them. The germline CDR1 and CDR2 sequences are SGHTA and FQGNSA. The CDR3 extends over 15 amino acids. The CDR3 loop reads CASSLSSAGQNIQYF. The CDR3 DNA follows: TGTGCCAGCAGCTTATCTTCGGCGGGACAAAACATTCAGTACTTC. Full variable domain (remainder filled in from reference TRBV7-2 and TRBJ2-4): GAGVSQSPSNKVTEKGKDVELRCDPISGHTALYWYRQSLGQGLEFLIYFQGNSAPDKSGLPSDRFSAERTGGSVSTLTIQRTQQEDSAVYLCASSLSSAGQNIQYFGAGTRLSVL.

Here the CDR3 DNA reads TGCAGTGCTAGGAAACAAGAGACCCAGTACTTC. This encodes CSARKQETQYF. This chain uses TRBV20-1 with TRBJ2-5; D gene uncertain. The germline CDR1 and CDR2 sequences are DFQATT and SNEGSKA (reference sequence). V was clipped by 3 bases and J by 2 bases, with 4 bases between them. The CDR3 loop spans 11 amino acids.

The rearrangement uses TRBV7-2 and TRBJ1-2, with D possibly being TRBD1 (5 bases). CDR3 length: 17 amino acids. Trimming shortened V by 1 base and J by 3 bases, and 18 bases separated the two germline ends. Germline lookup yields CDR1 SGHTA and CDR2 FQGNSA. This CDR3 reads CASSLVWGRLPDYGYTF. The CDR3 DNA reads as TGTGCCAGCAGCTTAGTTTGGGGCAGGCTGCCTGACTATGGCTACACCTTC. The full variable domain, completed using reference TRBV7-2 and TRBJ1-2, is GAGVSQSPSNKVTEKGKDVELRCDPISGHTALYWYRQSLGQGLEFLIYFQGNSAPDKSGLPSDRFSAERTGGSVSTLTIQRTQQEDSAVYLCASSLVWGRLPDYGYTFGSGTRLTVV.

The genes are TRBV7-3 and TRBJ2-6; D perhaps matches TRBD1 (6 bases). The CDR3 loop spans 16 amino acids. Germline V gene lookup returns CDR1 SGHTA and CDR2 FQGTGA. Trimming removed 0 bases from V and 0 bases from J, with 6 bases in between. CDR3 DNA sequence: TGTGCCAGCAGCTTAACAGGGGGCTCTGGGGCCAACGTCCTGACTTTC. Protein sequence: CASSLTGGSGANVLTF.

The chain carries TRBV19 and TRBJ2-1; D is possibly TRBD1 or TRBD2 (5 bases each). The V gene lost 1 base and the J gene lost 7 bases, with 20 bases spanning the gap. The germline CDR1 and CDR2 sequences are LNHDA and SQIVND (reference sequence). The CDR3 runs to 17 residues. The CDR3 spells CASSIGWGSSSRNEQFF. The CDR3 nucleotides are TGTGCCAGTAGTATAGGTTGGGGGAGTAGTAGTAGGAATGAGCAGTTCTTC.

This sequence joins TRBV11-1 and TRBJ2-1, with 10 bases aligning to TRBD2. V lost 3 bases to trimming and J lost 6 bases; unmatched junction nucleotides: 8. Germline values: CDR1 SGHAT, CDR2 FQDESV (reference sequence). The CDR3 loop spans 16 amino acids. CDR3 protein: CASSFGWLAGVNEQFF. The CDR3 DNA reads as TGTGCCAGCAGCTTTGGGTGGCTAGCGGGAGTCAATGAGCAGTTCTTC.

The rearrangement joins TRBV2 to TRBJ1-5, with a possible D match to TRBD1 (6 bases). The CDR3 loop spans 15 amino acids. CDR1 and CDR2 (germline): SNHLY, FYNNEI. Deletions cut 1 base from V and 5 bases from J, with 12 bases between. The CDR3 region is CASSEGQAMYQPQHF. The CDR3 DNA is TGTGCCAGCAGTGAAGGACAGGCGATGTATCAGCCCCAGCATTTT.

The chain couples TRBV5-1 to TRBJ2-7; the match to TRBD2 covers 7 bases. Germline V gene data show CDR1 as SGHRS and CDR2 as YFSETQ. The length of the CDR3 is 16 residues. The V gene end was trimmed by 2 bases and the J gene end by 0 bases; junction bases not matched to a gene: 8. The CDR3 sequence: CASSFLSGTGSYEQYF. CDR3 DNA: TGCGCCAGCAGCTTCTTAAGCGGGACTGGCTCCTACGAGCAGTACTTC.

This chain joins TRBV5-1 and TRBJ1-1, with TRBD1 as a possible D gene (5 bases). Trimming took off 0 bases at V and 5 bases at J, with 11 bases between the two ends. Germline CDR1 and CDR2: SGHRS and YFSETQ. This CDR3 contains 14 residues. CDR3 region: CASSLAAGQTEAFF. The CDR3 bases are TGCGCCAGCAGCTTGGCGGCGGGGCAGACTGAAGCTTTCTTT.

The chain couples TRBV13 to TRBJ1-2; D is ambiguous. This CDR3 is 17 amino acids long. Germline assignment: CDR1 PRHDT and CDR2 FYEKMQ (reference sequence). Trimming took off 7 bases at V and 7 bases at J, with 28 bases between the two ends. The CDR3 sequence is CASNLDGGERFPLGYTF. The CDR3 nucleotides are TGTGCCAGCAACCTAGATGGCGGGGAGAGGTTCCCCCTTGGCTACACCTTC.

The rearrangement joins TRBV2 to TRBJ2-7; a possible D gene is TRBD2 (6 bases). Germline values: CDR1 SNHLY, CDR2 FYNNEI. Trimming left V 4 bases short and J 0 bases short, with 13 bases between. CDR3 size: 15 residues. The CDR3: CASSASGEFSYEQYF. In DNA form, the CDR3 reads TGTGCCAGCAGTGCGTCGGGGGAATTCTCCTACGAGCAGTACTTC.

The chain is built from TRBV13 and TRBJ2-3; 8 positions agree with TRBD2. The V gene's germline CDR1 is PRHDT and CDR2 FYEKMQ (reference sequence). The CDR3 contains 15 residues. The trim removed 0 bases at V and 3 bases at J, leaving 2 bases unmatched. The CDR3 DNA is TGTGCCAGCAGCTTAGGCGGGAGGGCAACAGATACGCAGTATTTT. Translating gives CASSLGGRATDTQYF. Full variable domain (remainder filled in from reference TRBV13 and TRBJ2-3): AAGVIQSPRHLIKEKRETATLKCYPIPRHDTVYWYQQGPGQDPQFLISFYEKMQSDKGSIPDRFSAQQFSDYHSELNMSSLELGDSALYFCASSLGGRATDTQYFGPGTRLTVL.

The chain is built from TRBV7-9 and TRBJ2-1, with D unresolved. The CDR3 loop spans 13 amino acids. Looked up from germline, CDR1 is SEHNR and CDR2 is FQNEAQ (reference sequence). Trimming cost V 5 bases and J 4 bases, with 9 bases left between them. The CDR3: CASSPGRYNEQFF. DNA of the CDR3: TGTGCCAGCAGCCCCGGACGGTACAATGAGCAGTTCTTC.

The chain recombines TRBV7-9 with TRBJ2-7; D is uncertain. With 3 bases removed from V and 3 bases from J, the gap between germline ends came to 18 bases. The CDR3 is 16 amino acids. Germline loops: CDR1 SEHNR, CDR2 FQNEAQ (reference sequence). In nucleotides, the CDR3 is TGTGCCAGCAGCTTGGGGTGGGATCTAAAAGTCTACGAGCAGTACTTC. This gives the protein CASSLGWDLKVYEQYF.

This clone was seen a handful of times. The chain carries TRBV28 and TRBJ2-7; D possibly matches TRBD1 or TRBD2 (5 bases each). V gave up 5 bases and J gave up 3 bases, with 14 bases separating them. The germline V gene encodes CDR1 MDHEN and CDR2 SYDVKM. The CDR3 runs to 14 residues. In DNA form, the CDR3 reads TGTGCCAGCAGTGGGACCTCGAAGAGCTACGAGCAGTACTTC. Translation: CASSGTSKSYEQYF.